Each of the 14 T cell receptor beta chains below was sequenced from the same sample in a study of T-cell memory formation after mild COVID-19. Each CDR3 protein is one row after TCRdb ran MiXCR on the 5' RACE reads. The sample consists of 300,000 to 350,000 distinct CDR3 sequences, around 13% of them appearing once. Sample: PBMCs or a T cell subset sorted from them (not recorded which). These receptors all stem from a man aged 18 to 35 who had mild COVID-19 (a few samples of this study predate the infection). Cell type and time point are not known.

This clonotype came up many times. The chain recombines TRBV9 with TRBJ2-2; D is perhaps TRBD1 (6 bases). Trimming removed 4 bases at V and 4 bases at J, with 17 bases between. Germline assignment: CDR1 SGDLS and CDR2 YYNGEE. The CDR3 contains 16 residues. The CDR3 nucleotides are TGTGCCAGCAGCCCCCTCAAGGGGGTGGGCACCGGGGAGCTGTTTTTT. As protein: CASSPLKGVGTGELFF.

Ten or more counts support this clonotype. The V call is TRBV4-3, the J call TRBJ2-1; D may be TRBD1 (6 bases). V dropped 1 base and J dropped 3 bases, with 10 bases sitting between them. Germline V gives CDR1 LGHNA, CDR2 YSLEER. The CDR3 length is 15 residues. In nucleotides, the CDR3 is TGCGCCAGCAGCCAAGGGACAGCCCGCTACAATGAGCAGTTCTTC. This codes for CASSQGTARYNEQFF.

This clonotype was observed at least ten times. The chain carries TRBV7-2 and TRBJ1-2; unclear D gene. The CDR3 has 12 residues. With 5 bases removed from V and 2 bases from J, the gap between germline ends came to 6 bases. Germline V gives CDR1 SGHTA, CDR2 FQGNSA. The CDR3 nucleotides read TGTGCCAGCAGCACAGCGAACTATGGCTACACCTTC. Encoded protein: CASSTANYGYTF.

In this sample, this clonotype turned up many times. CDR3 in amino acids: CSAPRIAGGQDTQYF. As DNA, the CDR3 is TGCAGTGCCCCTCGGATAGCGGGGGGGCAAGATACGCAGTATTTT. The chain links TRBV20-1 to TRBJ2-3; TRBD2 matches 11 bases. CDR3 length: 15 residues. V lost 6 bases to trimming and J lost 5 bases; unmatched junction nucleotides: 10. The V gene's germline CDR1 is DFQATT and CDR2 SNEGSKA (reference sequence).

DNA of the CDR3: TGTGCCAGCAGTTACTCATCAGGCGGTCTTGGCTACACCTTC. Amino acids: CASSYSSGGLGYTF. This rearrangement joins TRBV6-5 to TRBJ1-2, with D uncertain. The CDR3 is 14 residues long. Deletions cut 0 bases from V and 7 bases from J, with 12 bases between. In germline, CDR1 is MNHEY, CDR2 SVGAGI.

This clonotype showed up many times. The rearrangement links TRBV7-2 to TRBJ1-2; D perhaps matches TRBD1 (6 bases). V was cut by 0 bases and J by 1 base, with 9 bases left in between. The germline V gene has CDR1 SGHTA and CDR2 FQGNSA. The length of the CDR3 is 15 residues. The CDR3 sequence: CASSLATGFNYGYTF. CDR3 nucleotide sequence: TGTGCCAGCAGCTTAGCGACAGGATTTAACTATGGCTACACCTTC. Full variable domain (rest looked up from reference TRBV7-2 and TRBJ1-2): GAGVSQSPSNKVTEKGKDVELRCDPISGHTALYWYRQSLGQGLEFLIYFQGNSAPDKSGLPSDRFSAERTGGSVSTLTIQRTQQEDSAVYLCASSLATGFNYGYTFGSGTRLTVV.

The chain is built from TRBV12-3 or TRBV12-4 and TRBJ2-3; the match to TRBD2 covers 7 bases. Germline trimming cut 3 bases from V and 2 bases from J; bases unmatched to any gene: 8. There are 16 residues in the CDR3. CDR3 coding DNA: TGTGCCAGCAGTTTCCTTTCGAGCGGGGCCACAGATACGCAGTATTTT. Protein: CASSFLSSGATDTQYF.

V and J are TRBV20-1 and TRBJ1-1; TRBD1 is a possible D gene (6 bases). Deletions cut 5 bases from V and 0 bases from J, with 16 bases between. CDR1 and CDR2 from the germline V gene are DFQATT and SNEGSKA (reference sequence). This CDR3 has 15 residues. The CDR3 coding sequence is TGCAGTGCTGAGACAGTTGGACAGTTGAACACTGAAGCTTTCTTT. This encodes CSAETVGQLNTEAFF.

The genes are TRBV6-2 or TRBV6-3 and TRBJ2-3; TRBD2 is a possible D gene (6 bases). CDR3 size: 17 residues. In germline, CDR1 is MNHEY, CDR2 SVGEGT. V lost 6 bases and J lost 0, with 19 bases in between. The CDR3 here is CASSKVGGTPSTDTQYF. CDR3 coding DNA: TGTGCCAGCAGCAAAGTTGGCGGGACTCCTAGCACAGATACGCAGTATTTT.

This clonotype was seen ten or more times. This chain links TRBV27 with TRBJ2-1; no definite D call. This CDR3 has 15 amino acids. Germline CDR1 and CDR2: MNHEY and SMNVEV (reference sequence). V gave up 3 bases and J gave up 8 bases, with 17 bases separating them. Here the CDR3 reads CASSLSWHTRDEQFF. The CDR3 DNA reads TGTGCCAGCAGTTTGTCTTGGCATACCCGCGATGAGCAGTTCTTC.

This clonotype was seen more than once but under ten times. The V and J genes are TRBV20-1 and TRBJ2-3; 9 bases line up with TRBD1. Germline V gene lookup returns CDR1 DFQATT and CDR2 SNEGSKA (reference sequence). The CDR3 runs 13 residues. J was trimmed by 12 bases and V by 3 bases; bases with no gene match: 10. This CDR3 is CSARGDREGSQYF. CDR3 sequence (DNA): TGCAGTGCTAGGGGGGACAGGGAAGGGTCTCAGTATTTT.

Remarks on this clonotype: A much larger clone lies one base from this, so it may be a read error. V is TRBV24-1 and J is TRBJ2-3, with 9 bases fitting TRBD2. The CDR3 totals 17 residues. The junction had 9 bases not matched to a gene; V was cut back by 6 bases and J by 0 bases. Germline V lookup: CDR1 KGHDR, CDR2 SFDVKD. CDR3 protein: CATSHHKRGASTDTQYF. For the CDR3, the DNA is TGTGCCACCAGTCACCATAAGCGGGGGGCAAGCACAGATACGCAGTATTTT.

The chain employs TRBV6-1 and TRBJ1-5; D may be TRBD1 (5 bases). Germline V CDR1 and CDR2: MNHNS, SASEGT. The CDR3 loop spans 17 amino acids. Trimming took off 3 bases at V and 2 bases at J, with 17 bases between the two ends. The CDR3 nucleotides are TGTGCCAGCAGTGAGGGGCGGGGGGGAGATGGCAATCAGCCCCAGCATTTT. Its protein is CASSEGRGGDGNQPQHF.

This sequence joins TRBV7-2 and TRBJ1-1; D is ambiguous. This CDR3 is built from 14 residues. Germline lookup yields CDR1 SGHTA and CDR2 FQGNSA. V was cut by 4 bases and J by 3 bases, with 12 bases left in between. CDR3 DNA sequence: TGTGCCAGCAGCTCGCCAGGCGGTTACACTGAAGCTTTCTTT. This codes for CASSSPGGYTEAFF.